Below are 9 T cell receptor beta chains sequenced from a single sample in a study of CD4 T cells in relation to SARS-CoV-2 and coronaviruses. The protocol was immunoSEQ multiplex PCR, while the TCRdb copy is restricted to in-frame clones and leaves out a portion. The sample includes tens of thousands of clones, about 80% seen only once; the top ten take 1.2%. These receptors lack a known antigen. The sequencing sample was made of naive CD4+ T cells from PBMCs, cultured in vitro. Subset noted: naive CD4+ T cells isolated by negative enrichment. Every receptor here comes from an adult with COVID-19.

The genes are TRBV24-1 and TRBJ2-5, with D possibly matching TRBD1 (6 bases). The germline V gene has CDR1 KGHDR and CDR2 SFDVKD. CDR3 length: 17 amino acids. V was cut by 3 bases and J by 3 bases, with 19 bases left in between. The CDR3 DNA reads TGTGCCACCAGTGATCTTGGCACAGGGTTCAAGGAAGAGACCCAGTACTTC. Translating it yields CATSDLGTGFKEETQYF.

The V and J genes are TRBV6-2 or TRBV6-3 and TRBJ2-7, with D perhaps matching TRBD2 (6 bases). Between the trimmed V and J ends, which lost 2 bases and 4 bases, there was a span of 15 bases. The germline gives CDR1 MNHEY, CDR2 SVGEGT. The CDR3 is made up of 15 amino acids. This chain's CDR3 is CASSYLPGVSYEQYF. The DNA of the CDR3 is TGTGCCAGCAGTTACCTCCCGGGGGTCTCGTACGAGCAGTACTTC.

The rearrangement joins TRBV11-2 to TRBJ2-3; D remains ambiguous. CDR3 length: 15 amino acids. The V gene's germline CDR1 is SGHAT and CDR2 FQNNGV. Trimming cost V 5 bases and J 0 bases, with 12 bases left between them. DNA of the CDR3: TGTGCCAGCAGCAGATCCCCCGTTAGCACAGATACGCAGTATTTT. Protein: CASSRSPVSTDTQYF.

The V call is TRBV30, the J call TRBJ2-1, with D perhaps TRBD1 (5 bases). The CDR3 consists of 14 residues. With 7 bases removed from V and 2 bases from J, the gap between germline ends came to 15 bases. Germline CDR1 GTSNPN, CDR2 SVGIG (reference sequence). CDR3 DNA sequence: TGTGCCTCGAAGTCAGGGATCCCCTACAATGAGCAGTTCTTC. Residues: CASKSGIPYNEQFF.

The J gene is TRBJ2-2, the V gene TRBV7-2; 8 nucleotides line up with TRBD2. The germline V gene has CDR1 SGHTA and CDR2 FQGNSA. Trimming at V came to 6 bases and at J to 4 bases, leaving 13 bases not matched to a gene. This CDR3 region has 17 residues. This CDR3 is CASSLFGAGAGTGELFF. The CDR3 DNA reads TGTGCCAGCAGTTTATTCGGAGCGGGGGCCGGCACCGGGGAGCTGTTTTTT.

This chain's CDR3 is CASSSNRVTDTQYF. The CDR3 DNA follows: TGTGCCAGCAGCTCCAACAGGGTCACAGATACGCAGTATTTT. The gene calls are TRBV11-2 and TRBJ2-3, with D maybe TRBD1 (6 bases). Germline CDR1 and CDR2: SGHAT and FQNNGV. There are 14 residues in the CDR3. The ends were cut back, 4 bases at V and 2 bases at J, with 10 bases in the middle.

The chain employs TRBV28 and TRBJ2-1, with 8 bases fitting TRBD2. The CDR3 loop spans 14 amino acids. CDR1 and CDR2 (germline): MDHEN, SYDVKM. V dropped 8 bases and J dropped 8; count of bases not matched to a gene: 11. DNA for the CDR3: TGTGCCAGCGGGACCGGGACTAGGATTCATGAGCAGTTCTTC. Its protein product is CASGTGTRIHEQFF.

The V and J genes are TRBV7-9 and TRBJ1-1; D not resolved. CDR1 and CDR2 from the germline V gene are SEHNR and FQNEAQ (reference sequence). The CDR3 has 10 residues. Trimming shortened V by 1 base and J by 10 bases, and 4 bases separated the two germline ends. The CDR3 sequence is CASSLVRAFF. DNA for the CDR3: TGTGCCAGCAGCTTAGTAAGAGCTTTCTTT.

This chain links TRBV11-2 with TRBJ1-3, with unresolved D. The germline gives CDR1 SGHAT, CDR2 FQNNGV. V lost 5 bases and J lost 0, with 8 bases in between. This CDR3 contains 14 residues. This chain's CDR3 is CASSRLTSGNTIYF. CDR3 nucleotides: TGTGCCAGCAGCCGTCTGACCTCTGGAAACACCATATATTTT.